Sequencing of this TCR beta chain was carried out in a study of T cell responses to AZD1222 COVID-19 vaccine (dated by TCRdb to the early 2020s). With regard to the full study: TCR sequencing was performed for approximately 240 trial participants, of whom around 200 were given two doses of AZD1222 and around 26 were given two doses of MenACWY control vaccine. Trial participants were enrolled by age into 18-55, 56-69 and 70-plus year subgroups, with about 150, 28 and 57 TCR-sequenced participants respectively. Study-wide findings and limitations: CD4 TCRs associated with the vaccine covered the entire spike protein, and the dominant responses were in regions 160-218 and 743-854. Only five to seven AZD1222 recipients were SARS-CoV-2 seropositive at baseline, limiting conclusions about previously exposed vaccinees. Participants were mostly white British, with more females than males. The authors suggested clonal diversity may have been underestimated. Because no samples from the day 14 peak response were available, repertoires could be characterized only after the peak T cell response. A significant rise in spike-specific TCR breadth and depth was observed after two AZD1222 doses relative to day 0 and relative to MenACWY recipients. Reportedly, almost half of the unique spike-specific TCRs recognized epitopes lying outside the regions that are mutated in the B.1.351 and B.1.1.7 variants. The 56-69-year group was small, and its depth increase did not reach significance, likely because of low power.

With respect to this clone: Its specific antigen is unknown. Base qualities are not provided; no much larger clone lies one nucleotide away.

The sample's time point label, in plain terms: about 28 days (+/-7) after the second vaccine dose. AZD1222 recipients whose second dose came at about 4 weeks and those whose second dose came at about 12 weeks were combined into one group, since spike-specific TCR depth and breadth did not differ between the two schedules. Vaccinee samples came from UK trials COV001 and COV002, including a single-blind randomized controlled phase 2/3 trial of AZD1222 (ChAdOx1 nCoV-19) in healthy adults. For TCRbeta chain sequencing, PBMC samples were collected from trial participants at day 0 and at day 28 after the second dose. The CDR3 regions of human TCRbeta chains were analyzed by immunosequencing. Under the source paper's analysis protocol: TCRs in the repertoires were compared against a reference library of SARS-CoV-2-specific TCRs that had been generated with the MIRA antigen-specificity platform. Breadth was defined as the fraction of unique TCRs that were SARS-CoV-2-associated. Depth was defined as the fraction of total T cells that were SARS-CoV-2-associated. Each spike-specific TCR was assigned to its reactive spike region and to a CD4 or CD8 class using the MIRA data. Log10-transformed breadth and depth values were compared by one-way ANOVA with Sidak's multiple comparisons tests. The immuneACCESS repertoire file appears here via TCRdb, limited to in-frame rearrangements. These files lack a portion of the clones; in checked studies, under half of the deficit traces to unresolved V genes, and the cause of the others is not known. V and J calls and clone size are those listed in that table; D and trimming were worked out from the DNA. This sample holds 90,000 to 120,000 clones; about 92% were observed only once. Under 9.5% of the sample belongs to the ten largest clones.

CDR1 and CDR2, looked up from the germline V gene, are SGHAT and FQNNGV. From its cysteine to its phenylalanine, the CDR3 spans 18 amino acids. Only the CDR3 portion is preserved as DNA: 54 bases, with reading frame beginning at the first base. Germline trimming amounts to 2 bases on V and 7 bases on J, with 15 as the count of junction bases outside the gene matches. This receptor was identified in an adult who received the AZD1222 COVID-19 vaccine. Here the sequenced sample was peripheral blood, taken 28 days after the second AZD1222 dose. The V gene is TRBV11-2 and the J gene is TRBJ2-1; TRBD2 matches 9 bases in the middle. The nucleotide sequence reads as follows: TGTGCCAGCAGCTTACGTGATAGTGGCGGGGGGGCTTATAATGAGCAGTTCTTC. It translates to CASSLRDSGGGAYNEQFF.